This T cell receptor beta chain was sequenced for a study of blood T cell repertoires in COVID-19. About the study: The samples span acute and convalescent COVID-19 from the United States, Italy and Spain.

Original handling: Amplification from reference gene primers served as the basis for estimated nucleated cell counts. Libraries were prepared by immunoSEQ multiplex PCR; TCRdb keeps only in-frame clonotypes and omits some of them. Clonal size and the V and J genes are those of that table, whereas D and trimming came from the DNA. The data contain roughly 150,000 clones, approximately 86% of them singletons. Clinical history as reported by participants underpinned cohort assignment. V was pared by 0 bases and J by 10 bases, with 7 bases of the junction left unmatched. The germline gives CDR1 SGHRS, CDR2 YFSETQ. The CDR3 runs 14 residues.

The TCR comes from a man in his 60s who had recovered from COVID-19. The rearrangement joins TRBV5-1 to TRBJ2-1, with 7 nucleotides matching TRBD1. Specimen: PBMCs or T cells enriched from blood (not recorded which). The CDR3 DNA reads TGCGCCAGCAGCTTGGCGCAGGGGGTTGGGGAGCAGTTCTTC. Amino acids: CASSLAQGVGEQFF.